This T cell receptor (beta chain) was found in a study of shared clonotypes between healthy human individuals. Overall study: In total, the donors were a couple of women and a few men aged 18 to 49. The plates for each donor numbered three CD4 naive, three CD4 memory, two CD8 naive and one CD8 memory.

The J segment lost 5 bases and the V segment lost 10 bases, leaving 10 bases of the junction unmatched. Germline CDR1 is SGHNT and CDR2 is YYREEE (reference sequence). The CDR3 is 15 amino acids. Replicate sorted-subset PCRs were loaded with around 220 ng DNA, roughly 33,000 T cell genomes. As originally analysed: Filtering differed since immunoSEQ provided only junctions, with no quality scores. Using immunoSEQ multiplex PCR, the repertoire was profiled, and TCRdb retains in-frame clones only, with some absent. V, J and clone size derive from that table, while D and trimming were established from the DNA sequence. The data contain about 1.5 million clones, 95% to 99% of them singletons.

The V call is TRBV5-4, the J call TRBJ2-1; TRBD1 agrees at 12 bases. The clonotype comes from a man in his thirties or forties in good health. Specimen: naive CD4+ T cells sorted from blood. Subset of the sample: CD45RA+ positively selected. The CDR3 DNA reads TGTGCCGGTACCGGGACAGGGGGCATGGACAATGAGCAGTTCTTC. Translation: CAGTGTGGMDNEQFF.